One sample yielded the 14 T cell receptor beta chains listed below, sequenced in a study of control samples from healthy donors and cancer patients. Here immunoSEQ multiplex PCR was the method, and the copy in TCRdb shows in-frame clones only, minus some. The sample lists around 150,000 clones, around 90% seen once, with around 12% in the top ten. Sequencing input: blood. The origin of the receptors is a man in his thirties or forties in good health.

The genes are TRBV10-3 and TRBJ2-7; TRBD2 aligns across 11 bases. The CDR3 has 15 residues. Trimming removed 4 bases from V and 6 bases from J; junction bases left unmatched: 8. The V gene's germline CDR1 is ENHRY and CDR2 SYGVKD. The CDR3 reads CAISVVSGGAGEQYF. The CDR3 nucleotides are TGTGCCATCAGTGTTGTTAGCGGGGGGGCAGGCGAGCAGTACTTC.

CDR3 bases: TGTGCCAGCAGTGAACGGCCGGGATGGGGCACAGATACGCAGTATTTT. Amino acids: CASSERPGWGTDTQYF. The J gene is TRBJ2-3, the V gene TRBV2; D is possibly TRBD2 (5 bases). V was pared by 2 bases and J by 1 base, with 13 bases between. This CDR3 has 16 amino acids. Germline lookup yields CDR1 SNHLY and CDR2 FYNNEI.

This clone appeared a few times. The CDR3 region is CASSLGNNQPQHF. The CDR3 region has the DNA TGTGCCAGCAGTTTGGGAAATAATCAGCCCCAGCATTTT. The chain links TRBV12-3 or TRBV12-4 to TRBJ1-5; D not certain. The CDR3 runs to 13 residues. V gave up 3 bases and J gave up 4 bases, with 7 bases separating them.

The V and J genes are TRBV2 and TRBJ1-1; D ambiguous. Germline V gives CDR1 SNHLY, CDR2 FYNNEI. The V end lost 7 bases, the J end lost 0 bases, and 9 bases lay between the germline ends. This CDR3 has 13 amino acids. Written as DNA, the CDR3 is TGTGCCAGCACGGAGGCCATGAACACTGAAGCTTTCTTT. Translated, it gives CASTEAMNTEAFF.

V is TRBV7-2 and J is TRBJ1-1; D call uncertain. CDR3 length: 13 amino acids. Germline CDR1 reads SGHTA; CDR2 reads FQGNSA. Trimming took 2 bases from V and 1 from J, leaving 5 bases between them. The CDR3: CASSLQENTEAFF. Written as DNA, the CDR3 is TGTGCCAGCAGCTTACAAGAGAACACTGAAGCTTTCTTT. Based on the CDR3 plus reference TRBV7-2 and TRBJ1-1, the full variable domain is GAGVSQSPSNKVTEKGKDVELRCDPISGHTALYWYRQSLGQGLEFLIYFQGNSAPDKSGLPSDRFSAERTGGSVSTLTIQRTQQEDSAVYLCASSLQENTEAFFGQGTRLTVV.

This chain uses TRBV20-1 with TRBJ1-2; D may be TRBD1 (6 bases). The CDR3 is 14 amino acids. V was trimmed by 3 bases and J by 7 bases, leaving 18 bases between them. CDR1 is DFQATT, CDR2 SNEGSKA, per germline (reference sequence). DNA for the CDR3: TGCAGTGCTAGTAGTGGGACACGACGCACTGGCTACACCTTC. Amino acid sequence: CSASSGTRRTGYTF.

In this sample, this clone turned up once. CDR3 sequence: CASSQEASPRDTQYF. CDR3 bases: TGCGCCAGCAGCCAAGAAGCCTCTCCGAGAGATACGCAGTATTTT. The chain uses TRBV4-1 and TRBJ2-3; no definite D call. The CDR3 contains 15 residues. CDR1 MGHRA and CDR2 YSYEKL come from the germline V gene. V was cut by 0 bases and J by 5 bases, with 12 bases left in between.

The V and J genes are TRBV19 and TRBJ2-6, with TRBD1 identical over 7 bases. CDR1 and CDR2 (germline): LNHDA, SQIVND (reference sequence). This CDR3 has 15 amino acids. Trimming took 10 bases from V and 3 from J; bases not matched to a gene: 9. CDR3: CATQTGSHGANVLTF. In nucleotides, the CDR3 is TGTGCCACTCAGACAGGGTCCCATGGGGCCAACGTCCTGACTTTC.

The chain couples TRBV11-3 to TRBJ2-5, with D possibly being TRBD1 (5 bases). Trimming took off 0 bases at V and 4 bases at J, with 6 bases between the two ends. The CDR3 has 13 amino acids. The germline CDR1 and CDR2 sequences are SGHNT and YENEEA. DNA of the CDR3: TGTGCCAGCAGCTTAGATCAGGGAGAGACCCAGTACTTC. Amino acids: CASSLDQGETQYF.

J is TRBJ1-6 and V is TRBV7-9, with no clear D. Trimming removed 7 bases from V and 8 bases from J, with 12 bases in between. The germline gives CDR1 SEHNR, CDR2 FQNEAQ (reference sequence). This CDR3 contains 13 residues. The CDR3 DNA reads TGTGCCAGCACCCTTACGGAGGATTCACCCCTCCACTTT. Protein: CASTLTEDSPLHF.

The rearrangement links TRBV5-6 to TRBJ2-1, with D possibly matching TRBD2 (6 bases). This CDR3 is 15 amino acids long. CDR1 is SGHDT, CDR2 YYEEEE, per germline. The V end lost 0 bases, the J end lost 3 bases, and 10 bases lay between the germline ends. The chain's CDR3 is CASSLGWGDYNEQFF. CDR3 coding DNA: TGTGCCAGCAGCTTGGGGTGGGGGGACTACAATGAGCAGTTCTTC.

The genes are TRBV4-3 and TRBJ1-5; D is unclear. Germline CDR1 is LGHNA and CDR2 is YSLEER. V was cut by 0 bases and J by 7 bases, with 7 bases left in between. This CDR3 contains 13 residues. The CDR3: CASSQEEGQPQHF. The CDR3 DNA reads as TGCGCCAGCAGCCAAGAAGAAGGGCAGCCCCAGCATTTT.

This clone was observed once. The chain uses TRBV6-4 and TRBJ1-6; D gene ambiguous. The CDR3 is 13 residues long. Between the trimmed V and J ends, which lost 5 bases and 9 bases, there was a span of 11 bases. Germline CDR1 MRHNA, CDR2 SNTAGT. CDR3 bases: TGTGCCAGCAGTCCGGGGTCCGGTTCACCCCTCCACTTT. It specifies CASSPGSGSPLHF.

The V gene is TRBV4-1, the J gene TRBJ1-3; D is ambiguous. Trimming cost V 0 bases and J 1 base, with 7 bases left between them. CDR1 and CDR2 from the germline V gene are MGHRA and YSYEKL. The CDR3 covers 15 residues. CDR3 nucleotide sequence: TGCGCCAGCAGCCAAGATACCAGGTCTGGAAACACCATATATTTT. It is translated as CASSQDTRSGNTIYF.